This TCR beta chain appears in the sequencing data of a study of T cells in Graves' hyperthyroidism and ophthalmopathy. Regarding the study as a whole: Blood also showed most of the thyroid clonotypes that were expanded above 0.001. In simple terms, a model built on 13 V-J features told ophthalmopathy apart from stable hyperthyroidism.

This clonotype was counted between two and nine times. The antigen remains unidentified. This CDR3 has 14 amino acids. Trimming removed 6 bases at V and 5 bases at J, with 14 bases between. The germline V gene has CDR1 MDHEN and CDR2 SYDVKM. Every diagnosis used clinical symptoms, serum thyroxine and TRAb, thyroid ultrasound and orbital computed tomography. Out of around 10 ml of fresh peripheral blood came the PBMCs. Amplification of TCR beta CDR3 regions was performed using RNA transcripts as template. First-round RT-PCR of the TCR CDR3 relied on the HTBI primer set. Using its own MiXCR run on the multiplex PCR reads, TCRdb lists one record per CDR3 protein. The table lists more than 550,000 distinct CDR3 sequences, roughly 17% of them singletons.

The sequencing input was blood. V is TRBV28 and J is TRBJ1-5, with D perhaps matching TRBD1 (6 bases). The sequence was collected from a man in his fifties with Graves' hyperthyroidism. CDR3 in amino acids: CASSAGQRYQPQHF. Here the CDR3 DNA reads TGTGCCAGCAGCGCCGGACAGAGATATCAGCCCCAGCATTTT.